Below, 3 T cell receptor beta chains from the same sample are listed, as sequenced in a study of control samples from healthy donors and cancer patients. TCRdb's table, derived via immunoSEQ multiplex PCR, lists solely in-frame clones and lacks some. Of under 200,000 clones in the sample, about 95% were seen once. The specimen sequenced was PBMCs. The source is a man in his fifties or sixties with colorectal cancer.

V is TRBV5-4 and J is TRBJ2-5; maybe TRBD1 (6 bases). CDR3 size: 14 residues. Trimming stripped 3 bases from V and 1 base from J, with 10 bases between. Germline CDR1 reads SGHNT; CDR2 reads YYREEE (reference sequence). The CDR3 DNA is TGTGCCAGCAGCTCAGGGGTAGTCCAAGAGACCCAGTACTTC. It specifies CASSSGVVQETQYF.

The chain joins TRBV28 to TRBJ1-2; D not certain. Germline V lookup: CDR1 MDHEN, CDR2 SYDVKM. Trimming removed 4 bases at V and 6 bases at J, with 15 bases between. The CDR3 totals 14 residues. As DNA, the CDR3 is TGTGCCAGCAGTTCGCAGCCGACGTCCGATGGCTACACCTTC. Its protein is CASSSQPTSDGYTF.

DNA for the CDR3: TGTGCCAGCAGTTTGAACCCCCAGGGCCCCTGGGGCTACACCTTC. Translating gives CASSLNPQGPWGYTF. V is TRBV28 and J is TRBJ1-2; D might be TRBD1 (5 bases). Trimming took off 3 bases at V and 8 bases at J, with 19 bases between the two ends. This CDR3 spans 15 amino acids. Germline V gene lookup returns CDR1 MDHEN and CDR2 SYDVKM.